These 27 T cell receptor beta chains were sequenced from one sample in a study of cytomegalovirus exposure and HLA in healthy donors (dated by TCRdb to about 2017). Libraries were constructed by the immunoSEQ multiplex PCR assay. A mixture of 60 forward primers for TCR Vbeta segments and 13 reverse primers for TCR Jbeta segments was used in the multiplex PCR. Sourced from immuneACCESS, this table was stored by TCRdb with only in-frame sequences that have V and J called. A share of the clones is absent; for the studies checked, an unresolved V gene accounts for under half, and the remainder has no known explanation. The sample profile shows tens of thousands of clones; 65% to 70% of them were found once. Approximately 7% of the sample goes to the ten largest clones. The sample comprised PBMCs. These receptors all stem from a woman in her 50s in good health and CMV-seropositive.

The rearrangement uses TRBV19 and TRBJ1-5; 8 bases agree with TRBD1. V shed 3 bases and J 4 bases; nucleotides not matched to a gene: 8. This CDR3 region has 16 residues. Germline V lookup: CDR1 LNHDA, CDR2 SQIVND (reference sequence). DNA for the CDR3: TGTGCCAGTAGTATTAATATACAGGGGGTAAATCAGCCCCAGCATTTT. It translates to CASSINIQGVNQPQHF.

This clone was observed a few times. The CDR3 DNA is TGCGCCAGCAGAGCCGGGACAGGGGCGTACGAGCAGTACTTC. It yields the protein CASRAGTGAYEQYF. The chain is built from TRBV5-1 and TRBJ2-7, with 10 bases matching TRBD1. The CDR3 has 14 amino acids. From germline, CDR1 is SGHRS and CDR2 YFSETQ. The J segment lost 4 bases and the V segment lost 5 bases, leaving 6 bases of the junction unmatched.

This clone has a handful of counts. This sequence joins TRBV7-6 and TRBJ2-1, with 11 bases aligning to TRBD2. With 5 bases clipped from V and 9 bases from J, the junction kept 3 bases outside the gene matches. The CDR3 is made up of 13 amino acids. CDR1 and CDR2 (germline): SGHVS, FNYEAQ. CDR3 in amino acids: CASSLGLAVEQFF. For the CDR3, the DNA is TGTGCCAGCAGCCTGGGACTAGCGGTTGAGCAGTTCTTC.

The genes are TRBV28 and TRBJ2-1, with 9 nucleotides matching TRBD1. Unmatched junction bases numbered 11, after V lost 8 bases and J lost 9 bases. Germline CDR1 MDHEN, CDR2 SYDVKM. CDR3 size: 14 residues. The CDR3 reads CASLGSQGASEQFF. CDR3 coding DNA: TGTGCCAGCCTGGGATCACAGGGGGCGAGTGAGCAGTTCTTC.

This clone has a single count. The V gene is TRBV10-3, the J gene TRBJ1-1; 11 bases align to TRBD1. This CDR3 has 16 amino acids. CDR1 ENHRY and CDR2 SYGVKD come from the germline V gene. V shed 6 bases, J shed 0 bases, and the junction held 6 bases outside the gene matches. The chain's CDR3 is CAIRPDRGRLNTEAFF. The CDR3, as DNA: TGTGCCATCAGACCGGACAGGGGGCGATTGAACACTGAAGCTTTCTTT.

The chain links TRBV5-6 to TRBJ2-2; weak D call: TRBD2 (7 bases). CDR1 and CDR2 from the germline V gene are SGHDT and YYEEEE. The CDR3 has 14 residues. Trimming stripped 6 bases from V and 3 bases from J, with 12 bases between. The CDR3 DNA reads as TGTGCCAGCACCGAGGGGGGGTACACCGGGGAGCTGTTTTTT. It codes for CASTEGGYTGELFF.

This chain uses TRBV7-9 with TRBJ1-1, with D maybe TRBD1 (6 bases). Between the trimmed V and J ends, which lost 3 bases and 5 bases, there was a span of 13 bases. The CDR3 consists of 14 residues. Germline V gene data show CDR1 as SEHNR and CDR2 as FQNEAQ (reference sequence). CDR3 sequence: CASSFQGRETEAFF. CDR3 DNA sequence: TGTGCCAGCAGCTTCCAGGGGAGGGAAACTGAAGCTTTCTTT.

This clone occurred a few times. The chain joins TRBV11-2 to TRBJ2-5; a possible D gene is TRBD1 (6 bases). Between the trimmed V and J ends, which lost 1 base and 6 bases, there was a span of 12 bases. CDR3 length: 14 amino acids. CDR1 and CDR2 from the germline V gene are SGHAT and FQNNGV. This chain's CDR3 is CASSLGQVRKTQYF. The CDR3, as DNA: TGTGCCAGCAGCTTAGGACAGGTTAGGAAGACCCAGTACTTC.

The genes are TRBV7-2 and TRBJ1-1, with D perhaps TRBD1 (5 bases). Trimming cost V 6 bases and J 7 bases, with 12 bases left between them. This CDR3 has 12 residues. CDR1 and CDR2 (germline): SGHTA, FQGNSA. Here the CDR3 reads CASSTQGNEAFF. CDR3 coding DNA: TGTGCCAGCAGTACTCAGGGAAATGAAGCTTTCTTT.

The V and J genes are TRBV7-6 and TRBJ2-5; the D is unclear. The V end lost 4 bases, the J end lost 0 bases, and 12 bases lay between the germline ends. The germline V gene has CDR1 SGHVS and CDR2 FNYEAQ. This CDR3 region has 15 residues. In DNA form, the CDR3 reads TGTGCCAGCAGCTCCGACTTCAATAACCAAGAGACCCAGTACTTC. Translation gives CASSSDFNNQETQYF. The variable domain in full, completed from reference TRBV7-6 and TRBJ2-5, reads GAGVSQSPRYKVTKRGQDVALRCDPISGHVSLYWYRQALGQGPEFLTYFNYEAQQDKSGLPNDRFSAERPEGSISTLTIQRTEQRDSAMYRCASSSDFNNQETQYFGPGTRLLVL.

V is TRBV10-2 and J is TRBJ2-5, with D possibly TRBD2 on 5 matching bases. V was shortened by 6 bases and J by 1 base, with 9 bases between the two germline ends. Germline V CDR1 and CDR2: WSHSY, SAAADI. The CDR3 has 13 amino acids. As DNA, the CDR3 is TGCGCCAGCAGAAGACTACTCCAAGAGACCCAGTACTTC. It yields the protein CASRRLLQETQYF.

The chain recombines TRBV4-2 with TRBJ2-3; 11 nucleotides agree with TRBD2. The J segment lost 3 bases and the V segment lost 3 bases, leaving 5 bases of the junction unmatched. The CDR3 sequence is 16 residues long. Germline loops: CDR1 LGHNA, CDR2 YNFKEQ. CDR3 coding DNA: TGTGCCAGCAGCCATAAGACTAGCGGGATTACAGATACGCAGTATTTT. It specifies CASSHKTSGITDTQYF.

This clone was found a few times. V and J are TRBV6-5 and TRBJ1-3, with unresolved D. Between the trimmed V and J ends, which lost 7 bases and 3 bases, there was a span of 19 bases. Germline lookup yields CDR1 MNHEY and CDR2 SVGAGI. The CDR3 has 16 amino acids. The CDR3: CASIYGRPTFGNTIYF. CDR3 DNA: TGTGCCAGCATTTATGGTCGACCGACTTTTGGAAACACCATATATTTT.

The J gene is TRBJ2-1, the V gene TRBV2; weak D call: TRBD1 (7 bases). In germline, CDR1 is SNHLY, CDR2 FYNNEI. V was clipped by 5 bases and J by 0 bases, with 14 bases between them. The CDR3 spans 16 residues. CDR3 residues: CASSRRAGGSYNEQFF. The DNA of the CDR3 is TGTGCCAGCAGTAGGAGGGCAGGGGGCTCCTACAATGAGCAGTTCTTC.

The chain couples TRBV6-6 to TRBJ2-3; 8 nucleotides match TRBD2. The germline V gene encodes CDR1 MNHNY and CDR2 SVGAGI (reference sequence). The CDR3 is 16 residues long. After removal of 8 bases from V and 4 bases from J, the junction contained 14 bases not matched to a gene. Here the CDR3 reads CASHTFGGAGPDTQYF. In nucleotides, the CDR3 is TGTGCCAGCCATACCTTCGGGGGGGCAGGGCCAGATACGCAGTATTTT.

The V call is TRBV6-6, the J call TRBJ1-2, with TRBD1 matching 7 bases. From germline, CDR1 is MNHNY and CDR2 SVGAGI (reference sequence). J was trimmed by 0 bases and V by 5 bases; bases with no gene match: 9. The CDR3 loop spans 16 amino acids. CDR3 coding DNA: TGTGCCAGCAGTCGGGACAGCCTCTCAGCTAACTATGGCTACACCTTC. Translated: CASSRDSLSANYGYTF.

The V call is TRBV5-1, the J call TRBJ2-2, with D hard to call. V lost 0 bases and J 6 bases, leaving 6 bases between the germline ends. Germline assignment: CDR1 SGHRS and CDR2 YFSETQ. The CDR3 is 13 residues long. The CDR3 DNA reads TGCGCCAGCAGCTTGGGACTCTCCGGGGAGCTGTTTTTT. Its protein is CASSLGLSGELFF.

The chain links TRBV5-1 to TRBJ2-3, with D possibly being TRBD2 (5 bases). In germline, CDR1 is SGHRS, CDR2 YFSETQ. CDR3 length: 16 amino acids. V shed 0 bases and J shed 1 base, with 12 bases lying between them. The DNA for the CDR3 is TGCGCCAGCAGCTTGGTTGTGGGGAGCCGCACAGATACGCAGTATTTT. Translating gives CASSLVVGSRTDTQYF. Combining the CDR3 with reference TRBV5-1 and TRBJ2-3 gives the whole variable domain KAGVTQTPRYLIKTRGQQVTLSCSPISGHRSVSWYQQTPGQGLQFLFEYFSETQRNKGNFPGRFSGRQFSNSRSEMNVSTLELGDSALYLCASSLVVGSRTDTQYFGPGTRLTVL.

The chain couples TRBV10-3 to TRBJ2-3, with D hard to call. Between the trimmed V and J ends, which lost 8 bases and 0 bases, there was a span of 6 bases. From germline, CDR1 is ENHRY and CDR2 SYGVKD. There are 12 residues in the CDR3. DNA for the CDR3: TGTGCCATCCGTACTAGCACAGATACGCAGTATTTT. Protein product: CAIRTSTDTQYF.

With regard to this clone: The likely explanation is a read error, given a far larger clone one base away. This CDR3 is also generated by other DNA sequences in the sample. The chain combines TRBV4-1 with TRBJ1-1; the D gene is possibly TRBD1 (5 bases). CDR3 length equals 16 residues. The germline CDR1 and CDR2 sequences are MGHRA and YSYEKL. The V end lost 0 bases, the J end lost 8 bases, and 19 bases lay between the germline ends. CDR3 DNA sequence: TGCGCCAGCAGCCAAGATGTGAGCCTAAGGGGAACCGAAGCTTTCTTT. It codes for CASSQDVSLRGTEAFF.

This clone has only one observation. The rearrangement links TRBV5-1 to TRBJ2-5; the match to TRBD1 covers 11 bases. This CDR3 has 15 amino acids. Germline CDR1 reads SGHRS; CDR2 reads YFSETQ. With 4 bases clipped from V and 7 bases from J, the junction kept 9 bases outside the gene matches. DNA of the CDR3: TGCGCCAGCAGCCGGCAGGGACAGGGGGAGGGGACCCAGTACTTC. This encodes CASSRQGQGEGTQYF.

With regard to this clone: The junction shows a germline mismatch at one end, possibly a read error. V is TRBV7-9 and J is TRBJ2-5, with 7 bases aligning to TRBD1. The germline gives CDR1 SEHNR, CDR2 FQNEAQ (reference sequence). The CDR3 length is 17 residues. The CDR3 nucleotides read TGTTCCAGCAGCTTTCGAGTATCCGCCGGGACAGTCGAGACCCAGTACTTC. It specifies CSSSFRVSAGTVETQYF.

This clone turned up a few times. This chain connects TRBV15 to TRBJ1-2; the D is unclear. Germline V gene data show CDR1 as LNHNV and CDR2 as YYDKDF (reference sequence). The CDR3 sequence is 15 residues long. Trimming pared 10 bases from V and 2 bases from J, leaving 20 bases between. In nucleotides, the CDR3 is TGTGCCAGCTCCGGGGATGACGTTTTAAACTATGGCTACACCTTC. This encodes CASSGDDVLNYGYTF.

V gene TRBV7-3 combines with J gene TRBJ2-5; 16 nucleotides match TRBD2. This CDR3 is 17 amino acids long. The V gene's germline CDR1 is SGHTA and CDR2 FQGTGA. V lost 3 bases, J lost 2 bases, and 3 bases stayed unmatched. CDR3 sequence reads: CASSLGLAGGKQETQYF. Written as DNA, the CDR3 is TGTGCCAGCAGCTTGGGACTAGCGGGGGGGAAACAAGAGACCCAGTACTTC.

The rearrangement links TRBV7-3 to TRBJ2-3; unclear D gene. Trimming pared 5 bases from V and 6 bases from J, leaving 12 bases between. The CDR3 is 13 residues long. CDR1 and CDR2 (germline): SGHTA, FQGTGA. This CDR3 is CASSPTRSDTQYF. The CDR3 region has the DNA TGTGCCAGCAGCCCAACGCGGTCGGATACGCAGTATTTT. Using reference TRBV7-3 and TRBJ2-3 for the parts outside the CDR3, the full variable domain is GAGVSQTPSNKVTEKGKYVELRCDPISGHTALYWYRQSLGQGPEFLIYFQGTGAADDSGLPNDRFFAVRPEGSVSTLKIQRTERGDSAVYLCASSPTRSDTQYFGPGTRLTVL.

The chain uses TRBV5-1 and TRBJ1-3; D unclear. With 4 bases removed from V and 7 bases from J, the gap between germline ends came to 12 bases. The CDR3 contains 13 residues. The germline V gene has CDR1 SGHRS and CDR2 YFSETQ. The CDR3 spells CASSASTGNTIYF. DNA for the CDR3: TGCGCCAGCAGCGCGTCCACCGGGAACACCATATATTTT.

CDR3 in DNA: TGTGCCAGCAGTGACGGGACAGGGGCCACAGATACGCAGTATTTT. It yields the protein CASSDGTGATDTQYF. The rearrangement uses TRBV6-4 and TRBJ2-3; TRBD1 agrees at 10 bases. V was pared by 2 bases and J by 2 bases, with 1 base of the junction left unmatched. This CDR3 contains 15 residues. Germline-derived CDR1 and CDR2 are MRHNA and SNTAGT.